This TCR beta chain stems from a study of post-analysis software for immune sequencing data. This clonotype showed up just a few times. Prepared libraries of TCR beta cDNA carried unique molecular identifiers. Each CDR3 protein is one row after TCRdb ran MiXCR on the PCR reads. The sample has about 430,000 distinct CDR3 sequences, 39% seen once; the top ten hold roughly 8.2%. Sequencing used blood. The TCR originated in a girl under 10 years old with multiple sclerosis.

CDR3 in amino acids: CASSLVAGDSGYEQYF. CDR3 coding DNA: TGTGCCAGCAGCTTAGTAGCGGGGGATTCTGGCTACGAGCAGTACTTC. The V gene is TRBV7-2, the J gene TRBJ2-7; the match to TRBD2 covers 9 bases. From germline, CDR1 is SGHTA and CDR2 FQGNSA. The CDR3 runs to 16 residues. The J segment lost 3 bases and the V segment lost 1 base, leaving 7 bases of the junction unmatched. The variable domain in full, with the rest retrieved from reference TRBV7-2 and TRBJ2-7, is GAGVSQSPSNKVTEKGKDVELRCDPISGHTALYWYRQSLGQGLEFLIYFQGNSAPDKSGLPSDRFSAERTGGSVSTLTIQRTQQEDSAVYLCASSLVAGDSGYEQYFGPGTRLTVT.